These T cell receptor beta chains were read from a single sample in a study of blood T cells in healthy people across ages. Using its own MiXCR run on the 5' RACE reads, TCRdb lists one record per CDR3 protein. The data show some 900,000 distinct CDR3 sequences, with around 30% seen just once and 15% to 20% held by the top ten. The sequencing sample was made of blood. Receptors were obtained from a woman aged 80 or older in good health. The CDR3 runs from the conserved cysteine through the conserved F or W. Each record gives: V gene, J gene, clone size, D gene, CDR3 protein, CDR3 DNA. The D gene is left open where the match is weak. Only part of the rows carry a size: once, few, many, or a class if the clone is expanded.

V gene: TRBV25-1; J gene: TRBJ2-5; clone size: -; D gene: -; CDR3 protein: CASSERVGEQYF; CDR3 DNA: TGTGCCAGCAGTGAAAGGGTCGGTGAGCAGTACTTC
V gene: TRBV4-3; J gene: TRBJ1-5; clone size: many; D gene: -; CDR3 protein: CASSQDRVIQPQHF; CDR3 DNA: TGCGCCAGCAGCCAAGATAGGGTGATTCAGCCCCAGCATTTT
V gene: TRBV4-2; J gene: TRBJ1-1; clone size: -; D gene: TRBD1; CDR3 protein: CASSQDSLTGDTEAFF; CDR3 DNA: TGTGCCAGCAGCCAAGATAGCCTTACAGGGGACACTGAAGCTTTCTTT
V gene: TRBV6-1; J gene: TRBJ1-6; clone size: -; D gene: TRBD1; CDR3 protein: CASSVHRDRGNSPLHF; CDR3 DNA: TGTGCCAGCAGTGTACACCGGGACAGGGGCAATTCACCCCTCCACTTT
V gene: TRBV10-3; J gene: TRBJ1-2; clone size: many; D gene: -; CDR3 protein: CAISEDTNYGYTF; CDR3 DNA: TGTGCCATCAGCGAAGACACGAACTATGGCTACACCTTC
V gene: TRBV21-1; J gene: TRBJ2-1; clone size: -; D gene: -; CDR3 protein: CASSKRDLIGGADNEQFF; CDR3 DNA: TGTGCCAGCAGCAAAAGAGACCTGATCGGGGGGGCCGACAATGAGCAGTTCTTC
V gene: TRBV18; J gene: TRBJ2-3; clone size: -; D gene: TRBD2; CDR3 protein: CASSPDSGASTDTQYF; CDR3 DNA: TGTGCCAGCTCACCCGATAGCGGGGCCAGCACAGATACGCAGTATTTT
V gene: TRBV5-6; J gene: TRBJ1-5; clone size: -; D gene: TRBD1; CDR3 protein: CASSHGQGFNQPQHF; CDR3 DNA: TGTGCCAGCAGCCACGGACAGGGTTTTAATCAGCCCCAGCATTTT
V gene: TRBV4-3; J gene: TRBJ1-2; clone size: -; D gene: -; CDR3 protein: CASSHSSFKDGYTF; CDR3 DNA: TGCGCCAGCAGCCACTCAAGCTTTAAAGATGGCTACACCTTC
V gene: TRBV6-5; J gene: TRBJ1-1; clone size: many; D gene: TRBD1; CDR3 protein: CASSYQQGAGNTEAFF; CDR3 DNA: TGTGCCAGCAGTTACCAACAGGGGGCAGGGAACACTGAAGCTTTCTTT
V gene: TRBV5-1; J gene: TRBJ2-1; clone size: many; D gene: TRBD2; CDR3 protein: CASSKGTSGYNEQFF; CDR3 DNA: TGCGCCAGCAGCAAAGGGACTAGCGGTTACAATGAGCAGTTCTTC
V gene: TRBV6-5; J gene: TRBJ2-1; clone size: many; D gene: TRBD2; CDR3 protein: CASSYSIAGGRNEQFF; CDR3 DNA: TGTGCCAGCAGTTACTCGATCGCGGGGGGGCGTAATGAGCAGTTCTTC
V gene: TRBV5-4; J gene: TRBJ2-1; clone size: many; D gene: TRBD1; CDR3 protein: CASSRYTGANEQFF; CDR3 DNA: TGTGCCAGCAGCCGCTATACAGGGGCAAATGAGCAGTTCTTC
V gene: TRBV3-1; J gene: TRBJ1-2; clone size: many; D gene: -; CDR3 protein: CASSQDAGVHGYTF; CDR3 DNA: TGTGCCAGCAGCCAAGATGCCGGGGTGCATGGCTACACCTTC
V gene: TRBV13; J gene: TRBJ2-5; clone size: many; D gene: TRBD2; CDR3 protein: CASSPGLAGGETQYF; CDR3 DNA: TGTGCCAGCAGCCCTGGACTAGCGGGGGGAGAGACCCAGTACTTC
V gene: TRBV7-3; J gene: TRBJ2-3; clone size: -; D gene: -; CDR3 protein: CASSSSSSEDTQYF; CDR3 DNA: TGTGCCAGCAGCTCCTCCTCGTCCGAGGATACGCAGTATTTT
V gene: TRBV11-3; J gene: TRBJ2-3; clone size: many; D gene: TRBD2; CDR3 protein: CASSLAGAAQYF; CDR3 DNA: TGTGCCAGCAGCCTAGCGGGGGCAGCGCAGTATTTT
V gene: TRBV28; J gene: TRBJ2-3; clone size: -; D gene: -; CDR3 protein: CASSLNLNTQYF; CDR3 DNA: TGTGCCAGCAGTTTAAACTTAAATACGCAGTATTTT
V gene: TRBV20-1; J gene: TRBJ2-3; clone size: many; D gene: -; CDR3 protein: CSVPGVSTDTQYF; CDR3 DNA: TGCAGTGTCCCGGGGGTGAGCACAGATACGCAGTATTTT
V gene: TRBV6-6; J gene: TRBJ2-3; clone size: few; D gene: -; CDR3 protein: CTSSLRSGPSTDTQYF; CDR3 DNA: TGTACCAGCAGCCTACGGAGCGGTCCTAGCACAGATACGCAGTATTTT
V gene: TRBV6-5; J gene: TRBJ1-5; clone size: -; D gene: -; CDR3 protein: CASSLYMEQPQHF; CDR3 DNA: TGTGCCAGCAGTCTCTACATGGAGCAGCCCCAGCATTTT
V gene: TRBV7-2; J gene: TRBJ2-1; clone size: many; D gene: -; CDR3 protein: CASSLVPGAGNEQFF; CDR3 DNA: TGTGCCAGCAGCTTAGTCCCAGGGGCTGGAAATGAGCAGTTCTTC
V gene: TRBV11-3; J gene: TRBJ2-5; clone size: many; D gene: -; CDR3 protein: CASSQNPGLRETQYF; CDR3 DNA: TGTGCCAGCAGCCAAAATCCGGGACTTAGGGAGACCCAGTACTTC
V gene: TRBV24-1; J gene: TRBJ2-3; clone size: few; D gene: -; CDR3 protein: CATSDKGREGTDTQYF; CDR3 DNA: TGTGCCACCAGTGATAAGGGGCGGGAAGGCACAGATACGCAGTATTTT
V gene: TRBV4-1; J gene: TRBJ2-7; clone size: few; D gene: -; CDR3 protein: CASSHPVLLSEQYF; CDR3 DNA: TGCGCCAGCAGCCACCCGGTCTTGCTCTCCGAGCAGTACTTC
V gene: TRBV10-3; J gene: TRBJ2-7; clone size: many; D gene: TRBD2; CDR3 protein: CAISAPTSGGHPEQYF; CDR3 DNA: TGTGCCATCAGTGCCCCGACTAGCGGGGGCCATCCTGAGCAGTACTTC
V gene: TRBV7-9; J gene: TRBJ2-2; clone size: -; D gene: -; CDR3 protein: CASSSGNSITGELFF; CDR3 DNA: TGTGCCAGCAGCTCTGGGAACAGTATCACCGGGGAGCTGTTTTTT
V gene: TRBV5-1; J gene: TRBJ2-5; clone size: -; D gene: TRBD1; CDR3 protein: CASSFKTGVGETQYF; CDR3 DNA: TGCGCCAGCAGCTTCAAAACAGGGGTAGGAGAGACCCAGTACTTC
V gene: TRBV2; J gene: TRBJ1-1; clone size: -; D gene: TRBD1; CDR3 protein: CASSDSGQGNTEAFF; CDR3 DNA: TGTGCCAGCAGTGATTCGGGACAGGGGAACACTGAAGCTTTCTTT
V gene: TRBV6-1; J gene: TRBJ1-4; clone size: few; D gene: TRBD1; CDR3 protein: CASSPSVPGQGRNEKLFF; CDR3 DNA: TGTGCCAGCAGCCCATCAGTACCCGGACAGGGGCGGAATGAAAAACTGTTTTTT
V gene: TRBV7-2; J gene: TRBJ1-3; clone size: -; D gene: -; CDR3 protein: CASSPRRAHTIYF; CDR3 DNA: TGTGCCAGCAGCCCCCGGCGAGCTCACACCATATATTTT
V gene: TRBV14; J gene: TRBJ1-2; clone size: -; D gene: -; CDR3 protein: CASSQVGGFYGYTF; CDR3 DNA: TGTGCCAGCAGCCAAGTCGGAGGGTTCTATGGCTACACCTTC
V gene: TRBV2; J gene: TRBJ2-7; clone size: few; D gene: -; CDR3 protein: CASSEPSSGVAVGSYNEQYF; CDR3 DNA: TGCGCCAGCAGTGAACCCTCTTCGGGAGTGGCCGTCGGTTCCTACAATGAGCAGTACTTC
V gene: TRBV30; J gene: TRBJ2-5; clone size: few; D gene: -; CDR3 protein: CAWSVGGKTQYF; CDR3 DNA: TGTGCCTGGAGTGTTGGGGGAAAGACCCAGTACTTC
V gene: TRBV14; J gene: TRBJ2-7; clone size: few; D gene: -; CDR3 protein: CASSQDSRTSYEQYF; CDR3 DNA: TGTGCCAGCAGCCAAGACTCCAGGACTTCCTACGAGCAGTACTTC
V gene: TRBV7-9; J gene: TRBJ2-5; clone size: many; D gene: -; CDR3 protein: CASSFSTAQETQYF; CDR3 DNA: TGTGCCAGCAGCTTCTCTACAGCCCAAGAGACCCAGTACTTC
V gene: TRBV7-2; J gene: TRBJ2-1; clone size: many; D gene: -; CDR3 protein: CASSLDGTPFNEQFF; CDR3 DNA: TGTGCCAGCAGCTTAGACGGGACTCCATTCAATGAGCAGTTCTTC
V gene: TRBV28; J gene: TRBJ2-1; clone size: many; D gene: TRBD2; CDR3 protein: CAIWDGLAGGKGFF; CDR3 DNA: TGTGCCATTTGGGACGGACTAGCGGGGGGGAAGGGGTTCTTC
V gene: TRBV10-3; J gene: TRBJ2-2; clone size: few; D gene: TRBD2; CDR3 protein: CAISDTGLAGNTGELFF; CDR3 DNA: TGTGCCATCAGTGATACTGGACTAGCGGGGAACACCGGGGAGCTGTTTTTT